This T cell receptor (beta chain) is from a study of post-analysis software for immune sequencing data. Study-wide findings and caveats: Normalized Chao1 diversity was significantly lower in multiple sclerosis patients than in controls. Comparison of patients with controls showed about 5 TRBV segments more frequent in patients, TRBV5-6, TRBV5-1 and TRBV20-1 among them. By F measure, strong co-clustering occurred among samples prepared in the same batch.

Turning to this clonotype: The antigen remains unidentified.

TCR beta cDNA libraries included unique molecular identifiers. TCRdb reprocessed the PCR reads with MiXCR, giving one entry per CDR3 protein. Of about 400,000 distinct CDR3 sequences in the sample, about a third were seen once. Per the germline V gene, CDR1 is SQVTM and CDR2 is ANQGSEA. The CDR3 length is 13 residues. Trimming stripped 6 bases from V and 0 bases from J, with 11 bases between. This TCR was sampled from a girl between 5 and 17 years old with multiple sclerosis. This chain connects TRBV29-1 to TRBJ1-1; possible D gene TRBD1, 6 bases. The sequencing sample was made of blood. Here the CDR3 reads CSVGTPLNTEAFF. The CDR3 bases are TGCAGCGTGGGGACACCACTGAACACTGAAGCTTTCTTT.